Below are 12 T cell receptor beta chains sequenced from a single sample in a study of blood T cells in healthy people across ages. PCR was performed a second time for about 7 to 12 cycles using a sample-barcoded 5' primer and a J-beta primer mix. TCRdb called the 5' RACE reads again in MiXCR, with one record for every CDR3 protein. This sample has 1 million to 1.2 million distinct CDR3 sequences, with more than 30% found just once. Specimen: blood. These receptors originate from a man younger than 35 in good health.

A remark on this clonotype: Since a much larger clone is just one base distant, this may be a read error. The rearrangement uses TRBV5-1 and TRBJ2-5; 8 nucleotides align to TRBD1. The CDR3 extends over 12 amino acids. Germline CDR1 SGHRS, CDR2 YFSETQ. Trimming cost V 7 bases and J 11 bases; bases outside gene matches: 10. CDR3 nucleotides: TGCGCCAGCGGCTCCGGACAGGGTGAGCAGTACTTC. Translated, it gives CASGSGQGEQYF.

This clonotype has a single count. The genes are TRBV6-5 and TRBJ2-3, with D uncertain. CDR1 and CDR2 (germline): MNHEY, SVGAGI. This CDR3 is built from 14 residues. V was cut by 4 bases and J by 3 bases, with 11 bases left in between. The CDR3 loop is CASSSLRRTDTQYF. CDR3 nucleotide sequence: TGTGCCAGCAGTTCCCTCAGACGGACAGATACGCAGTATTTT.

This clonotype was seen only a few times. The rearrangement uses TRBV20-1 and TRBJ1-4; D is uncertain. V lost 5 bases and J 0 bases, leaving 10 bases between the germline ends. This CDR3 is built from 14 residues. Germline CDR1 and CDR2: DFQATT and SNEGSKA (reference sequence). DNA of the CDR3: TGCAGTGCTCAAGAAGGGACAACTAATGAAAAACTGTTTTTT. Protein: CSAQEGTTNEKLFF.

The V gene is TRBV20-1, the J gene TRBJ1-1; TRBD1 is a possible D gene (5 bases). V lost 0 bases to trimming and J lost 4 bases, with 12 bases between them. The germline V gene encodes CDR1 DFQATT and CDR2 SNEGSKA (reference sequence). This CDR3 spans 14 amino acids. CDR3 residues: CSARDGTDLTEAFF. CDR3 in DNA: TGCAGTGCTAGAGATGGGACTGACCTCACTGAAGCTTTCTTT.

This clonotype was seen a few times. The chain uses TRBV14 and TRBJ1-2; TRBD1 aligns across 9 bases. V gave up 2 bases and J gave up 5 bases; unmatched junction bases: 3. This CDR3 region has 14 residues. Germline CDR1 is SGHDN and CDR2 is FVKESK. The DNA of the CDR3 is TGTGCCAGCAGCCAAAACGGACAGGGGTATGGCTACACCTTC. It is translated as CASSQNGQGYGYTF.

This clonotype has a handful of counts. The gene calls are TRBV9 and TRBJ2-7; D unclear. The germline CDR1 and CDR2 sequences are SGDLS and YYNGEE. V was pared by 4 bases and J by 6 bases, with 17 bases between. The CDR3 length is 14 residues. Written as DNA, the CDR3 is TGTGCCAGCAGCCCTTCCAGTGATCGGCGCGAGCAGTACTTC. This codes for CASSPSSDRREQYF.

This clonotype was counted many times. CDR3 protein: CASSLPGPTDTQYF. CDR3 bases: TGTGCCAGCAGCTTACCGGGACCCACAGATACGCAGTATTTT. The genes are TRBV7-2 and TRBJ2-3; either TRBD1 or TRBD2 may supply D (5 bases each). Germline V CDR1 and CDR2: SGHTA, FQGNSA. The CDR3 runs to 14 residues. The germline V and J ends were trimmed by 2 bases and 2 bases, with 8 bases remaining between them.

This clonotype was seen repeatedly, ten times or more. The chain uses TRBV10-3 and TRBJ2-7, with no clear D. Trimming left V 4 bases short and J 0 bases short, with 13 bases between. This CDR3 region has 15 residues. CDR1 and CDR2 from the germline V gene are ENHRY and SYGVKD. The CDR3 nucleotides are TGTGCCATCAGTGGTACAGAGTCTAACTCCTACGAGCAGTACTTC. Translating gives CAISGTESNSYEQYF.

This chain's CDR3 is CASSLGGYGSYEQYF. CDR3 sequence (DNA): TGTGCCAGCAGTTTGGGGGGATACGGTAGCTACGAGCAGTACTTC. V gene TRBV12-3 or TRBV12-4 combines with J gene TRBJ2-7, with D perhaps matching TRBD2 (6 bases). CDR3 size: 15 residues. Trimming cost V 3 bases and J 3 bases, with 15 bases left between them.

This clonotype was counted only a few times. This rearrangement joins TRBV4-1 to TRBJ2-3, with TRBD1 matching over 8 bases. The V gene's germline CDR1 is MGHRA and CDR2 YSYEKL. This CDR3 comprises 17 residues. With 4 bases clipped from V and 4 bases from J, the junction kept 13 bases outside the gene matches. The CDR3 DNA follows: TGCGCCAGCAGCCTCGGGGCGCAGGGGGCTACTTCAGATACGCAGTATTTT. Its translation: CASSLGAQGATSDTQYF.

This sequence joins TRBV7-2 and TRBJ2-3; 9 positions match TRBD2. Germline V gene lookup returns CDR1 SGHTA and CDR2 FQGNSA. The CDR3 spans 15 residues. The V gene end was trimmed by 2 bases and the J gene end by 7 bases; junction bases not matched to a gene: 7. The CDR3 DNA is TGTGCCAGCAGCTTATCGGCGGGAGGGCCAAATACGCAGTATTTT. It codes for CASSLSAGGPNTQYF.

This clonotype was seen a handful of times. The V gene is TRBV10-2, the J gene TRBJ1-2; D is unclear. This CDR3 is 14 amino acids long. In germline, CDR1 is WSHSY, CDR2 SAAADI. V lost 0 bases and J lost 4, with 9 bases in between. The CDR3 region has the DNA TGCGCCAGCAGTGAGTCGGGCAGGTCCTATGGCTACACCTTC. Amino acids: CASSESGRSYGYTF.